These T cell receptor beta chains were read from a single sample in a study of T cells in Graves' hyperthyroidism and ophthalmopathy. TCRdb reanalysed the multiplex PCR reads using MiXCR and keeps one entry per CDR3 protein. The data contain almost 600,000 distinct CDR3 sequences, approximately 15% of them singletons. The material sequenced was blood. These receptors all come from a woman between 25 and 40 years old with Graves' hyperthyroidism that later progressed to Graves' ophthalmopathy. Each CDR3 is given with its conserved first and last residue. D genes are given only for firm matches. Only part of the rows carry a size: once, few, many, or a class if the clone is expanded.

clone_size: many; v_call: TRBV20-1; d_call: TRBD2; j_call: TRBJ2-1; cdr3_nt: TGCAGTGCCGTCACTTCTACTAGCGGGAGAGGGGACAATGAGCAGTTCTTC; cdr3_aa: CSAVTSTSGRGDNEQFF
clone_size: few; v_call: TRBV27; d_call: TRBD1; j_call: TRBJ2-5; cdr3_nt: TGTGCCAGCGGGACAGGGAAATCGGAGACCCAGTACTTC; cdr3_aa: CASGTGKSETQYF
clone_size: many; v_call: TRBV13; d_call: TRBD1; j_call: TRBJ1-2; cdr3_nt: TGTGCCAGCAGCCCCCCTCGACAGGGTCAAGGCTACACCTTC; cdr3_aa: CASSPPRQGQGYTF
clone_size: many; v_call: TRBV7-9; d_call: NA; j_call: TRBJ2-7; cdr3_nt: TGTGCCAGCAGCTTAGCCAGGGAATCCTACGAGCAGTACTTC; cdr3_aa: CASSLARESYEQYF
clone_size: many; v_call: TRBV30; d_call: NA; j_call: TRBJ1-2; cdr3_nt: TGTGCCTGGAGTGGAGCTAACTATGGCTACACCTTC; cdr3_aa: CAWSGANYGYTF
clone_size: many; v_call: TRBV10-3; d_call: NA; j_call: TRBJ2-3; cdr3_nt: TGTGCCATCAGTGTCACAGGCCCAGATACGCAGTATTTT; cdr3_aa: CAISVTGPDTQYF
clone_size: many; v_call: TRBV6-2/TRBV6-3; d_call: NA; j_call: TRBJ2-2; cdr3_nt: TGTGCCAGCGGAGGGTGGGTAGCGCTGAACACCGGGGAGCTGTTTTTT; cdr3_aa: CASGGWVALNTGELFF
clone_size: many; v_call: TRBV20-1; d_call: NA; j_call: TRBJ2-1; cdr3_nt: TGCAGTGCCCACACTCCTACCGGACTCTACAATGAGCAGTTCTTC; cdr3_aa: CSAHTPTGLYNEQFF
clone_size: many; v_call: TRBV3-1; d_call: NA; j_call: TRBJ1-1; cdr3_nt: TGTGCCAGCAGCCAAGCCAGAGATGAAGCTTTCTTT; cdr3_aa: CASSQARDEAFF
clone_size: NA; v_call: TRBV28; d_call: NA; j_call: TRBJ2-5; cdr3_nt: TGTGCCAGCCAGGGTCCCCACCAAGAGACCCAGTACTTC; cdr3_aa: CASQGPHQETQYF
clone_size: NA; v_call: TRBV5-5; d_call: TRBD2; j_call: TRBJ2-1; cdr3_nt: TGTGCCAGCAGCTTGTATGGGACTAGCGGGAATGAGCAGTTCTTC; cdr3_aa: CASSLYGTSGNEQFF
clone_size: NA; v_call: TRBV4-3; d_call: NA; j_call: TRBJ2-2; cdr3_nt: TGCGCCAGCAGCCAATGGGCAGGCATCACCGGGGAGCTGTTTTTT; cdr3_aa: CASSQWAGITGELFF
clone_size: few; v_call: TRBV27; d_call: TRBD2; j_call: TRBJ2-5; cdr3_nt: TGTGCCAGCAGCCAAATAGCGGGACCCCAAGAGACCCAGTACTTC; cdr3_aa: CASSQIAGPQETQYF
clone_size: many; v_call: TRBV19; d_call: TRBD1; j_call: TRBJ1-1; cdr3_nt: TGTGCCAGTAGTACCGACAGGGATACTGAAGCTTTCTTT; cdr3_aa: CASSTDRDTEAFF
clone_size: few; v_call: TRBV5-1; d_call: NA; j_call: TRBJ2-2; cdr3_nt: TGCGCCAGCAGCGACACTCCACAGGGTAACACCGGGGAGCTGTTTTTT; cdr3_aa: CASSDTPQGNTGELFF
clone_size: few; v_call: TRBV10-1; d_call: NA; j_call: TRBJ2-7; cdr3_nt: TGCGCCAGCAGTGAGTTTTCAGGGAAGAACGAGCAGTACTTC; cdr3_aa: CASSEFSGKNEQYF
clone_size: many; v_call: TRBV28; d_call: TRBD2; j_call: TRBJ2-7; cdr3_nt: TGTGCCAGCAGTTTAGCGGGAGTGCTTTCCTACGAGCAGTACTTC; cdr3_aa: CASSLAGVLSYEQYF
clone_size: many; v_call: TRBV28; d_call: NA; j_call: TRBJ2-1; cdr3_nt: TGTGCCAGCACCCGGACTATAACCTCCTACAATGAGCAGTTCTTC; cdr3_aa: CASTRTITSYNEQFF
clone_size: NA; v_call: TRBV11-2; d_call: NA; j_call: TRBJ1-1; cdr3_nt: TGTGCCAGCAGCCCGGGGCAGGGACGTCGGAAGCCTGAAGCTTTCTTT; cdr3_aa: CASSPGQGRRKPEAFF
clone_size: many; v_call: TRBV20-1; d_call: TRBD2; j_call: TRBJ2-1; cdr3_nt: TGCAGTGCTAGAGATAGGGTAGCGGGAGTCAATGAGCAGTTCTTC; cdr3_aa: CSARDRVAGVNEQFF
clone_size: many; v_call: TRBV28; d_call: NA; j_call: TRBJ2-7; cdr3_nt: TGTGCCAGCAACGATCCCGCCAGGGTGGCCGAGCAGTACTTC; cdr3_aa: CASNDPARVAEQYF
clone_size: few; v_call: TRBV20-1; d_call: NA; j_call: TRBJ2-3; cdr3_nt: TGCAGTGCTAGTGATGCCGGGAGCCGGACGAGCACAGATACGCAGTATTTT; cdr3_aa: CSASDAGSRTSTDTQYF
clone_size: many; v_call: TRBV5-1; d_call: TRBD1; j_call: TRBJ1-2; cdr3_nt: TGCGCCAGCAGCTGGACAGGGAAGGAAGGCTACACCTTC; cdr3_aa: CASSWTGKEGYTF
clone_size: few; v_call: TRBV4-1; d_call: NA; j_call: TRBJ1-2; cdr3_nt: TGCGCCAGCAGCCAACCTACAGGGAGTGACTATGGCTACACCTTC; cdr3_aa: CASSQPTGSDYGYTF
clone_size: many; v_call: TRBV11-3; d_call: TRBD1; j_call: TRBJ1-3; cdr3_nt: TGTGCCAGCAGCTTCGGACAGGGTGGAAACACCATATATTTT; cdr3_aa: CASSFGQGGNTIYF
clone_size: NA; v_call: TRBV28; d_call: TRBD2; j_call: TRBJ2-1; cdr3_nt: TGTGCCAGCAGGCAGCGGGAGGGCTTGAATGAGCAGTTCTTC; cdr3_aa: CASRQREGLNEQFF
clone_size: many; v_call: TRBV11-1; d_call: NA; j_call: TRBJ2-3; cdr3_nt: TGTGCCAGCAGCCCATCGACACTGGGCACAGATACGCAGTATTTT; cdr3_aa: CASSPSTLGTDTQYF
clone_size: NA; v_call: TRBV14; d_call: NA; j_call: TRBJ1-1; cdr3_nt: TGTGCCAGCAGACTTTCGACCAGGGTGAACACTGAAGCTTTCTTT; cdr3_aa: CASRLSTRVNTEAFF
clone_size: once; v_call: TRBV11-2; d_call: NA; j_call: TRBJ2-3; cdr3_nt: TGTGCCAGCAGACGACCGGGACGGGGGGCGGCAGATACGCAGTATTTT; cdr3_aa: CASRRPGRGAADTQYF
clone_size: many; v_call: TRBV7-9; d_call: TRBD1; j_call: TRBJ2-3; cdr3_nt: TGTGCCAGCAGCTTGGGGACAGGGGGATCAGATACGCAGTATTTT; cdr3_aa: CASSLGTGGSDTQYF
clone_size: NA; v_call: TRBV7-2; d_call: TRBD2; j_call: TRBJ2-1; cdr3_nt: TGTGCCAGCAGCTTCCAGGAGCTAGCGGGAGGGTCTGAGCAGTTCTTC; cdr3_aa: CASSFQELAGGSEQFF
clone_size: NA; v_call: TRBV3-1; d_call: NA; j_call: TRBJ2-7; cdr3_nt: TGTGCCAGCAGCCAAGTGCGCGCCAGCTCCTACGAGCAGTACTTC; cdr3_aa: CASSQVRASSYEQYF
clone_size: many; v_call: TRBV12-3/TRBV12-4; d_call: NA; j_call: TRBJ2-2; cdr3_nt: TGTGCCAGCAGTTTAAGCACAGGGCACACCGGGGAGCTGTTTTTT; cdr3_aa: CASSLSTGHTGELFF
clone_size: many; v_call: TRBV7-2; d_call: NA; j_call: TRBJ2-5; cdr3_nt: TGTGCCAGCAGCCGTCTGGGGGACATCCAAGAGACCCAGTACTTC; cdr3_aa: CASSRLGDIQETQYF
clone_size: many; v_call: TRBV27; d_call: NA; j_call: TRBJ1-1; cdr3_nt: TGTGCCAGCAGTTTATGGCCACCGGGGAACATGAACACTGAAGCTTTCTTT; cdr3_aa: CASSLWPPGNMNTEAFF
clone_size: many; v_call: TRBV11-3; d_call: TRBD1; j_call: TRBJ1-2; cdr3_nt: TGTGCCAGCAGCCAGGGGGGAGTCAACACCTTC; cdr3_aa: CASSQGGVNTF
clone_size: NA; v_call: TRBV6-2/TRBV6-3; d_call: TRBD1; j_call: TRBJ1-1; cdr3_nt: TGTGCCAGCACTGTTTTCAACAGGGGGCGCGTGGGCACTGAAGCTTTCTTT; cdr3_aa: CASTVFNRGRVGTEAFF
clone_size: NA; v_call: TRBV20-1; d_call: NA; j_call: TRBJ1-1; cdr3_nt: TGCAGTGCTAGAAGGGCGGGACAACAAAACACTGAAGCTTTCTTT; cdr3_aa: CSARRAGQQNTEAFF
clone_size: many; v_call: TRBV11-2; d_call: TRBD2; j_call: TRBJ2-7; cdr3_nt: TGTGCCAGCAGCTTGGCACCGTATCTCTTGGCGGGAGAGCCCGAGCAGTACTTC; cdr3_aa: CASSLAPYLLAGEPEQYF
clone_size: NA; v_call: TRBV4-3; d_call: NA; j_call: TRBJ2-1; cdr3_nt: TGCGCCAGCAGCCAAGTAATGGGGACCCGGTTCTCCTACAATGAGCAGTTCTTC; cdr3_aa: CASSQVMGTRFSYNEQFF
clone_size: NA; v_call: TRBV20-1; d_call: TRBD2; j_call: TRBJ2-3; cdr3_nt: TGCAGTGCCGACCTATCTAGCGGCTTCACAGATACGCAGTATTTT; cdr3_aa: CSADLSSGFTDTQYF
clone_size: many; v_call: TRBV12-3/TRBV12-4; d_call: TRBD1; j_call: TRBJ1-2; cdr3_nt: TGTGCCAGCACCTGGGGGGACAGTGGCTACACCTTC; cdr3_aa: CASTWGDSGYTF
clone_size: many; v_call: TRBV6-2/TRBV6-3; d_call: NA; j_call: TRBJ2-1; cdr3_nt: TGTGCCAGCAGTAATCGACAGGCCGAGCAGTTCTTC; cdr3_aa: CASSNRQAEQFF
clone_size: few; v_call: TRBV19; d_call: NA; j_call: TRBJ2-7; cdr3_nt: TGTGCCAGTAGTTTCGAGGGGGGCTCCTACGAGCAGTACTTC; cdr3_aa: CASSFEGGSYEQYF
clone_size: many; v_call: TRBV9; d_call: NA; j_call: TRBJ1-5; cdr3_nt: TGTGCCAGCAGCGTAGGAGGGACGCAGCCCCAGCATTTT; cdr3_aa: CASSVGGTQPQHF
clone_size: many; v_call: TRBV7-2; d_call: NA; j_call: TRBJ2-3; cdr3_nt: TGTGCCAGCAGCCCCCCACTCTACACAGATACGCAGTATTTT; cdr3_aa: CASSPPLYTDTQYF
clone_size: NA; v_call: TRBV20-1; d_call: TRBD2; j_call: TRBJ2-3; cdr3_nt: TGCAGTGCTAGAGAGTGGGGGACTAGCGGGAGTCGCACAGATACGCAGTATTTT; cdr3_aa: CSAREWGTSGSRTDTQYF
clone_size: many; v_call: TRBV24-1; d_call: NA; j_call: TRBJ2-2; cdr3_nt: TGTGCCACCAGTGACTCACGGGGGTCCGCCCGGAACACCGGGGAGCTGTTTTTT; cdr3_aa: CATSDSRGSARNTGELFF
clone_size: many; v_call: TRBV30; d_call: NA; j_call: TRBJ1-4; cdr3_nt: TGTGCCTGGAGTCGAAACTCCCTTCCTAATGAAAAACTGTTTTTT; cdr3_aa: CAWSRNSLPNEKLFF
clone_size: many; v_call: TRBV28; d_call: TRBD1; j_call: TRBJ1-6; cdr3_nt: TGTGCCAGCAGTCCGCAGGGACAGTATTTCGGATATAATTCACCCCTCCACTTT; cdr3_aa: CASSPQGQYFGYNSPLHF
clone_size: NA; v_call: TRBV12-3/TRBV12-4; d_call: TRBD2; j_call: TRBJ2-7; cdr3_nt: TGTGCCAGCAGTTCCCGCGGCGTTAGACTAGCGGAACTCTACGAGCAGTACTTC; cdr3_aa: CASSSRGVRLAELYEQYF
clone_size: many; v_call: TRBV6-1; d_call: TRBD2; j_call: TRBJ2-3; cdr3_nt: TGTGCCAGTGAGAGCGGGAGGTTTAGCACAGATACGCAGTATTTT; cdr3_aa: CASESGRFSTDTQYF
clone_size: few; v_call: TRBV27; d_call: NA; j_call: TRBJ2-6; cdr3_nt: TGTGCCAGCAGTTTGTTCGTGGTCCCCTCTGGGGCCAACGTCCTGACTTTC; cdr3_aa: CASSLFVVPSGANVLTF